This TCR beta chain was retrieved from a study of cytomegalovirus exposure and HLA in healthy donors. Turning to the study itself: Roughly 179 million T cells yielded 117 million unique TCR beta sequences, as an earlier analysis found.

Study observations and caveats: Usually a TCR sequence was rare, but some public TCRs were found in many donors.

A multiplex PCR was run with 60 Vbeta primers and 13 Jbeta primers. Method: immunoSEQ multiplex PCR; TCRdb's copy keeps in-frame clones and lacks some. The table has roughly 250,000 clones, 80% seen once. Germline V gene lookup returns CDR1 MGHRA and CDR2 YSYEKL. This CDR3 is built from 14 residues. V was clipped by 7 bases and J by 7 bases; unmatched bases: 8. Each donor was healthy, and each was a bone marrow donor. As to this clone: No antigen is known for it.

The source material was PBMCs. V and J are TRBV4-1 and TRBJ1-5; TRBD1 matches at 9 bases. This sequence was found in a girl aged 2 to 10 in good health and CMV-seronegative. The CDR3 loop is CASNPGQGQQPQHF. CDR3 nucleotide sequence: TGCGCCAGCAACCCGGGACAGGGCCAACAGCCCCAGCATTTT.